Listed below are T cell receptor beta chains from one sample, sequenced in a study of patients and donors after allogeneic stem cell transplantation. Each CDR3 protein gets one entry after TCRdb re-called the RT-PCR reads with MiXCR. The table has 25,000 to 30,000 distinct CDR3 sequences, approximately 8.8% seen once. Material: blood, either unsorted or a sorted T cell fraction (not recorded which). Receptor source: a human donor who was either an allogeneic HSCT recipient or a stem cell or donor lymphocyte infusion donor (not recorded which). It is not recorded whose cells these are; they may come from a transplant donor. Each CDR3 is given with its conserved first and last residue. A D gene is named only where the DNA matches it firmly. Expanded clones are given a class, and other clones once, few, many or no size at all.

v_gene	d_gene	abundance	j_gene	CDR3nt	CDR3aa
TRBV15	NA	many	TRBJ2-3	TGTGCCACCAGCAGATACGTTTTGGGGGCCAGCACAGATACGCAGTATTTT	CATSRYVLGASTDTQYF
TRBV20-1	NA	many	TRBJ1-6	TGCAGTGCTAGATACTTTAGCTCCTATAATTCACCCCTCCACTTT	CSARYFSSYNSPLHF
TRBV15	NA	many	TRBJ2-7	TGTGCCACCAGCAGGCAATCGGAACTAGCCGAGCAGTACTTC	CATSRQSELAEQYF
TRBV18	TRBD2	many	TRBJ2-1	TGTGCCAGCTCACCGTGGCGGGGGGGGGACAATGAGCAGTTCTTC	CASSPWRGGDNEQFF
TRBV5-1	NA	many	TRBJ2-1	TGCGCCAGCGACCCCGGGACGGACTCCTACAATGAGCAGTTCTTC	CASDPGTDSYNEQFF
TRBV10-3	NA	few	TRBJ2-1	TGTGCCATCAGTGACCACATAGGGAACGATGAGCAGTTCTTC	CAISDHIGNDEQFF
TRBV4-1	TRBD2	many	TRBJ2-1	TGCGCCAGCAGCCCCCTCTGGACTAGCGGGAGGCGAAGGAGCTCCTACAATGAGCAGTTCTTC	CASSPLWTSGRRRSSYNEQFF
TRBV6-5	TRBD1	few	TRBJ1-6	TGTGCCAGCAGTTTCGACAGGGTGCTTGATTCACCCCTCCACTTT	CASSFDRVLDSPLHF
TRBV2	NA	many	TRBJ1-2	TGTGCCAGCAGTGCGGAAGGGGGAGTCGCCTATGGCTACACCTTC	CASSAEGGVAYGYTF
TRBV5-6	NA	few	TRBJ1-5	TGTGCCAGCAGCGCGATTAATCAGCCCCAGCATTTT	CASSAINQPQHF
TRBV5-5	NA	few	TRBJ1-5	TGTGCCAGCAGCTTGACGGGGGGGCGCAATCAGCCCCAGCATTTT	CASSLTGGRNQPQHF
TRBV7-6	TRBD2	NA	TRBJ2-5	TGTGCCAGCAGCCTTGTGGGGAGGGTTAGGGAAGAGACCCAGTACTTC	CASSLVGRVREETQYF
TRBV15	NA	many	TRBJ2-5	TGTGCCACCAGCAGAGATTTATTAGGTCGGGAGACCCAGTACTTC	CATSRDLLGRETQYF
TRBV19	TRBD2	many	TRBJ2-1	TGTGCCAGTAGTATAGAGTCTAGCGGGAGGTACAATGAGCAGTTCTTC	CASSIESSGRYNEQFF
TRBV3-1	NA	many	TRBJ1-3	TGTGCCAGCAGCCAAGATCTACGGCCTGGAAACACCATATATTTT	CASSQDLRPGNTIYF
TRBV20-1	NA	few	TRBJ2-5	TGCAGTGCTAGAGACTGGAAAGAGACCCAGTACTTC	CSARDWKETQYF
TRBV28	TRBD1	NA	TRBJ2-1	TGTGCCAGCAGTTGGACAGGGAGCTCCTACAATGAGCAGTTCTTC	CASSWTGSSYNEQFF
TRBV27	TRBD2	few	TRBJ2-1	TGTGCCAGCAGTTTTTCCCTAGCGGGTTACAATGAGCAGTTCTTC	CASSFSLAGYNEQFF
TRBV7-2	TRBD2	few	TRBJ2-3	TGTGCCAGCAGTGGCGGGGGGGTGAGGACAGATACGCAGTATTTT	CASSGGGVRTDTQYF
TRBV18	NA	many	TRBJ1-1	TGTGCCAGCTCACCGCAGCGCATGAACACTGAAGCTTTCTTT	CASSPQRMNTEAFF
TRBV2	NA	NA	TRBJ1-4	TGTGCCGGTTCAGGGGCCCGAAATGAAAAACTGTTTTTT	CAGSGARNEKLFF
TRBV11-3	NA	many	TRBJ1-2	TGTGCCAGCAGCTTAGAAAACGAAGTGATCTATGGCTACACCTTC	CASSLENEVIYGYTF
TRBV2	NA	many	TRBJ2-2	TGTGCCAGCTCCGAGGATGCCCGAGGCACCGGGGAGCTGTTTTTT	CASSEDARGTGELFF
TRBV5-1	TRBD2	many	TRBJ2-1	TGCGCCAGCAGCCTGGGGACTAGCGGTCCTTTCACACAGTTCTTC	CASSLGTSGPFTQFF
TRBV28	TRBD2	NA	TRBJ2-7	TGTGCCAGCAGTTTATCGGGACTAGCGGGAGGAGGGCAGTACTTC	CASSLSGLAGGGQYF
TRBV28	TRBD1	few	TRBJ2-7	TGTGCCAGCAGTTTCGGTCAGGGACAGAGCGAGCAGTACTTC	CASSFGQGQSEQYF
TRBV7-9	TRBD2	many	TRBJ2-5	TGTGCCAGCAGCTTAGCTAAGCGGGGAGGTCAAGAGACCCAGTACTTC	CASSLAKRGGQETQYF
TRBV5-1	NA	many	TRBJ2-1	TGCGCCAGCAGCTTGTCGAGCCGTGTCACTTCGATCAATGAGCAGTTCTTC	CASSLSSRVTSINEQFF
TRBV7-9	NA	NA	TRBJ1-2	TGTGCCAGCAGCTTAGGCCCAGGGCGCTACACCTTC	CASSLGPGRYTF
TRBV7-9	TRBD2	NA	TRBJ2-5	TGTGCCAGCAGCAGCGGGGGGGCGGGGGAGACCCAGTACTTC	CASSSGGAGETQYF
TRBV7-9	NA	NA	TRBJ2-7	TGTGCCAGCAGCGCCGGGGTACAGGCAGGGCAGTACTTC	CASSAGVQAGQYF
TRBV12-3/TRBV12-4	TRBD2	many	TRBJ2-5	TGTGCCAGCAGTACTAGCGGGGGGGCCCAGGAGACCCAGTACTTC	CASSTSGGAQETQYF